The sequence of this T cell receptor beta chain was determined in a study of T-cell reconstitution after alpha-beta-depleted transplantation in children listed by TCRdb under 2016. Looking at the study overall: T-cell immune reconstitution after TCRalphabeta/CD19-depleted allogeneic hematopoietic cell transplantation in children was quantitatively tracked in the study by means of TCR repertoire profiling.

Library prep was done by PCR. For sequencing, an Illumina HiSeq 2500 was employed. TCR library preparation used molecular barcoding, with unique molecular identifiers applied to normalize quantification of the TCRbeta repertoire. Using fastp trimming at Q25 and MiXCR clonotype assembly, TCRdb reanalyzed the public sequencing data and kept in-frame beta chains. Each record represents a unique CDR3 protein, reported with the most common genes and DNA among its rows. The table for this sample lists 350,000 to 400,000 distinct CDR3 sequences; more than 10% of them were counted only once. Around 4% of the sample is held by the ten biggest clonotypes. A remark on this clonotype: This receptor's antigen is unknown. It has no much larger one-base neighbor in the sample; base qualities were not kept.

Here V drops 5 bases and J drops 2 bases, and the junction holds 5 bases not matched to any gene. As encoded in the germline V gene (reference sequence), CDR1 is MNHEY while CDR2 is SMNVEV. There are 15 amino acids in the CDR3, from cysteine to phenylalanine inclusive. CDR3 DNA is the only sequence kept; it has 45 bases, read in frame from the first base. The material sequenced was PBMCs, taken from the stem cell graft. The chain links TRBV27 with TRBJ2-1, and 8 junctional nucleotides match TRBD2. This TCR was recovered from a human donor who donated a stem cell graft to a child with Fanconi anemia. The CDR3 is CASSPGGTPYNEQFF. The sequenced DNA: TGTGCCAGCAGTCCGGGGGGGACCCCCTACAATGAGCAGTTCTTC.